This T cell receptor (beta chain) was sequenced for a study of CD4 T cells in relation to SARS-CoV-2 and coronaviruses. Study summary: TCR beta CDR3s were sequenced after roughly eleven-day antigen culture of PBMCs.

Germline CDR1 and CDR2: SNHLY and FYNNEI. The CDR3 consists of 14 residues. The V and J ends lost 4 bases and 1 base respectively, with 8 bases between them. Unexposed donor CD4+ T cells date from about 2011-2019, before the COVID-19 pandemic. After 10 to 11 days of culture, CD4+ T cells were isolated. Study-level results: Compared with monoreactive clones, crossreactive clones showed significantly weaker SARS-CoV-2 expansion.

This table comes from immunoSEQ multiplex PCR, and its TCRdb copy is limited to in-frame clones, with some not included. In the table there are more than 20,000 clones, 60% to 80% of which are singletons. Concerning this clone itself: The target antigen is unknown.

This receptor was obtained from a human donor in good health. What was sequenced was CD4+ T cells from PBMCs, cultured in vitro. The chain has TRBV2 and TRBJ2-4; no clear D gene. CDR3 coding DNA: TGTGCCAGCAGTGGTACGGGCGCCAAAAACATTCAGTACTTC. It specifies CASSGTGAKNIQYF.